This section outlines one T cell receptor beta chain sequence together with its context. Antigen: not known. The time point is: blood 4 weeks post-SBRT, at nephrectomy. Treatment in this sample: 15 Gy SBRT to primary tumor, nephrectomy 4 weeks later. Nephrectomy followed 15 Gy stereotactic body radiation by 4 weeks. Serial blood draws occurred at baseline and 2 and 4 weeks post-SBRT. This entry belongs to a study of radiation and T cells in renal cell carcinoma. Measured with immunoSEQ multiplex PCR; TCRdb has only the in-frame clones, and not every one. The sample yields approximately 170,000 clones, about nine tenths seen once. General observations from the study: No pretreatment tumor biopsies were available for baseline clonotypes.

Trimming took 4 bases from V and 6 from J; bases not matched to a gene: 8. From germline, CDR1 is SGHRS and CDR2 YFSETQ. There are 14 residues in the CDR3. The TCR sequence derives from a woman in her forties or fifties with renal cell carcinoma. The V gene is TRBV5-1, the J gene TRBJ1-1; 8 bases line up with TRBD1. Here the sequenced sample was blood, taken from a patient whose treatment included radiotherapy and nephrectomy. Written as DNA, the CDR3 is TGCGCCAGCAGCCCCCCCAGGGGGCACGCTGAAGCTTTCTTT. Protein product: CASSPPRGHAEAFF.